These 20 T cell receptor beta chains came from one sample sequenced in a study of cytomegalovirus exposure and HLA in healthy donors. PCR used 60 Vbeta primers and 13 Jbeta primers. Generated by immunoSEQ multiplex PCR, the TCRdb table keeps only in-frame clones and is missing some. The sample carries 55,000 to 90,000 clones, around three quarters recorded once. Source material: PBMCs. These receptors were taken from a man aged 45 to 65 in good health and CMV-seronegative.

The chain employs TRBV7-8 and TRBJ1-2; 8 bases are a match to TRBD1. The CDR3 is 15 residues long. Germline V gene data show CDR1 as SGHVS and CDR2 as FQNEAQ. V shed 4 bases, J shed 8 bases, and the junction held 12 bases outside the gene matches. CDR3 coding DNA: TGTGCCAGCAGCTCTGACAGGGGAGAATTTTACGGCTACACCTTC. This translates into CASSSDRGEFYGYTF.

The chain recombines TRBV9 with TRBJ1-2, with a tentative D call TRBD1 (6 bases). The CDR3 covers 14 residues. From germline, CDR1 is SGDLS and CDR2 YYNGEE. V lost 0 bases and J 4 bases, leaving 10 bases between the germline ends. The CDR3 DNA follows: TGTGCCAGCAGCGTAGTAGGGGGGGGCTATGGCTACACCTTC. It codes for CASSVVGGGYGYTF. Supplemented by reference TRBV9 and TRBJ1-2, the full variable domain reads DSGVTQTPKHLITATGQRVTLRCSPRSGDLSVYWYQQSLDQGLQFLIQYYNGEERAKGNILERFSAQQFPDLHSELNLSSLELGDSALYFCASSVVGGGYGYTFGSGTRLTVV.

The V gene is TRBV12-5, the J gene TRBJ2-1, with 9 nucleotides matching TRBD1. The ends lost 6 bases at V and 7 bases at J; junction bases unmatched: 10. Germline V CDR1 and CDR2: LGHNT, FRNRAP. The CDR3 has 15 residues. CDR3 coding DNA: TGTGCTAGTGGCTCGAGTCCGGGACAGGGAAATGAGCAGTTCTTC. It codes for CASGSSPGQGNEQFF.

This clone was detected only once. The CDR3 sequence: CASSEGTGILTEAFF. CDR3 bases: TGTGCCAGCAGCGAGGGGACAGGAATCCTCACCGAAGCTTTCTTT. V and J are TRBV9 and TRBJ1-1; 8 bases line up with TRBD1. Germline assignment: CDR1 SGDLS and CDR2 YYNGEE. V gave up 3 bases and J gave up 8 bases; unmatched junction bases: 12. This CDR3 has 15 amino acids. The full variable domain, rest sourced from reference TRBV9 and TRBJ1-1, is DSGVTQTPKHLITATGQRVTLRCSPRSGDLSVYWYQQSLDQGLQFLIQYYNGEERAKGNILERFSAQQFPDLHSELNLSSLELGDSALYFCASSEGTGILTEAFFGQGTRLTVV.

The chain carries TRBV6-5 and TRBJ2-5, with a tentative D call TRBD2 (7 bases). The CDR3 loop spans 13 amino acids. The germline V gene has CDR1 MNHEY and CDR2 SVGAGI. V was cut by 6 bases and J by 8 bases, with 16 bases left in between. In DNA form, the CDR3 reads TGTGCCAGCAGCGTGGCGGGGGCAGGCACCCAGTACTTC. This sequence encodes CASSVAGAGTQYF.

The chain is built from TRBV2 and TRBJ2-3; TRBD2 aligns across 8 bases. CDR1 and CDR2 from the germline V gene are SNHLY and FYNNEI. The CDR3 consists of 15 residues. With V trimmed by 0 bases and J by 6 bases, 5 bases remained unmatched. The CDR3 nucleotides are TGTGCCAGCAGTGAAGCGAGCGGGAGATTTGATACGCAGTATTTT. This sequence encodes CASSEASGRFDTQYF.

The chain combines TRBV14 with TRBJ2-5; 8 bases map to TRBD1. CDR1 is SGHDN and CDR2 is FVKESK in the germline V gene. V lost 4 bases to trimming and J lost 6 bases; unmatched junction nucleotides: 10. This CDR3 is 15 amino acids long. This chain's CDR3 is CASSLQGAAIQTQYF. CDR3 DNA sequence: TGTGCCAGCAGCCTCCAGGGGGCGGCCATCCAGACCCAGTACTTC.

The chain joins TRBV27 to TRBJ1-6; D not resolved. V lost 5 bases to trimming and J lost 4 bases, with 15 bases between them. The CDR3 runs 16 residues. Germline-derived CDR1 and CDR2 are MNHEY and SMNVEV (reference sequence). CDR3 sequence reads: CASSPDPTGYNSPLHF. The CDR3 DNA reads as TGTGCCAGCAGTCCGGATCCGACGGGATATAATTCACCCCTCCACTTT.

This clone was seen a single time. This chain connects TRBV28 to TRBJ1-1; D is possibly TRBD1 (6 bases). Per germline, CDR1 MDHEN and CDR2 SYDVKM. The germline V and J ends were trimmed by 6 bases and 3 bases, with 20 bases remaining between them. There are 16 residues in the CDR3. The CDR3 reads CASSPPTGPRDTEAFF. CDR3 DNA sequence: TGTGCCAGCAGCCCACCCACAGGGCCTAGGGACACTGAAGCTTTCTTT.

The V and J genes are TRBV9 and TRBJ2-3, with 13 bases matching TRBD2. The ends lost 3 bases at V and 2 bases at J; junction bases unmatched: 18. Germline V gene lookup returns CDR1 SGDLS and CDR2 YYNGEE. CDR3 length: 21 amino acids. CDR3 sequence: CASSGTQGLAGRLGLTDTQYF. The CDR3 nucleotides are TGTGCCAGCAGCGGGACACAGGGACTAGCGGGAAGGTTGGGACTCACAGATACGCAGTATTTT.

CDR3 DNA sequence: TGCAGCGTTGAGGCTCAAGGGGAGGGGGGGGGCTATGGCTACACCTTC. As protein: CSVEAQGEGGGYGYTF. The chain joins TRBV29-1 to TRBJ1-2; a weak D match, TRBD1 (6 bases). Trimming cost V 3 bases and J 4 bases, with 21 bases left between them. The V gene's germline CDR1 is SQVTM and CDR2 ANQGSEA. The CDR3 length is 16 residues.

The chain employs TRBV28 and TRBJ1-1, with D possibly matching TRBD1 (5 bases). Trimming stripped 3 bases from V and 0 bases from J, with 14 bases between. The germline CDR1 and CDR2 sequences are MDHEN and SYDVKM. This CDR3 has 16 residues. CDR3 sequence reads: CASSFEGRALNTEAFF. The CDR3 coding sequence is TGTGCCAGCAGTTTCGAGGGGAGGGCTTTGAACACTGAAGCTTTCTTT.

The CDR3 is CASSLGGVRNTGELFF. The CDR3 region has the DNA TGTGCCAGCAGCTTAGGGGGGGTTAGAAACACCGGGGAGCTGTTTTTT. The rearrangement uses TRBV7-6 and TRBJ2-2, with a possible D match to TRBD2 (6 bases). The V gene's germline CDR1 is SGHVS and CDR2 FNYEAQ. V shed 1 base and J shed 2 bases, with 11 bases lying between them. The CDR3 is 16 residues long.

The chain is built from TRBV27 and TRBJ1-1; a possible D gene is TRBD1 (6 bases). The CDR3 sequence is 14 residues long. The V gene's germline CDR1 is MNHEY and CDR2 SMNVEV (reference sequence). Trimming left V 7 bases short and J 5 bases short, with 17 bases between. The DNA for the CDR3 is TGTGCCAGCACGTCGGCCAGGGGTGTAACTGAAGCTTTCTTT. Protein: CASTSARGVTEAFF.

The chain couples TRBV4-3 to TRBJ2-1, with 12 positions matching TRBD2. The junction had 10 bases not matched to a gene; V was cut back by 3 bases and J by 7 bases. This CDR3 contains 17 residues. The germline V gene has CDR1 LGHNA and CDR2 YSLEER. CDR3 nucleotide sequence: TGCGCCAGCAGCCAGGTCGCCGGGACTAGCGGGTGGAATGAGCAGTTCTTC. This encodes CASSQVAGTSGWNEQFF.

This chain connects TRBV18 to TRBJ2-3; D remains ambiguous. Germline values: CDR1 KGHSH, CDR2 LQKENI. This CDR3 is 15 amino acids long. The ends were cut back, 3 bases at V and 2 bases at J, with 12 bases in the middle. The CDR3 region has the DNA TGTGCCAGCTCACCGAGTCTTCTAAACACAGATACGCAGTATTTT. Protein product: CASSPSLLNTDTQYF.

CDR3 residues: CSAKRQRVYTF. Written as DNA, the CDR3 is TGCAGTGCTAAGAGACAGAGAGTCTACACCTTC. The V gene is TRBV20-1, the J gene TRBJ1-2; a possible D gene is TRBD1 (5 bases). The germline V and J ends were trimmed by 4 bases and 10 bases, with 13 bases remaining between them. The CDR3 contains 11 residues. Per germline, CDR1 DFQATT and CDR2 SNEGSKA (reference sequence).

The V call is TRBV5-1, the J call TRBJ2-5; 9 nucleotides line up with TRBD2. Germline V gene data show CDR1 as SGHRS and CDR2 as YFSETQ. Trimming cost V 0 bases and J 2 bases; bases outside gene matches: 2. CDR3 length: 15 amino acids. The CDR3 nucleotides are TGCGCCAGCAGCTTGGATCTAGCGGGGCAAGAGACCCAGTACTTC. It encodes CASSLDLAGQETQYF.

A note on this clone: The DNA is left out, because the CDR3 cannot be placed on it with certainty; the CDR3 is given as TCRdb lists it. V gene TRBV5-8 combines with J gene TRBJ1-2; the DNA was not compared with TRBD1, the D call given in the table. The germline gives CDR1 SGHTS, CDR2 YDEGEE. The CDR3 is 14 amino acids in total, end residues counted. This CDR3 reads CASSFGTGNYGCTF.

The rearrangement joins TRBV9 to TRBJ2-5, with 8 nucleotides matching TRBD2. Germline values: CDR1 SGDLS, CDR2 YYNGEE. The CDR3 has 15 amino acids. V shed 2 bases, J shed 2 bases, and the junction held 5 bases outside the gene matches. The CDR3 DNA sequence: TGTGCCAGCAGCGTGGTTGCGGGGGGTCAAGAGACCCAGTACTTC. Amino acids: CASSVVAGGQETQYF.